Each of the 22 T cell receptor beta chains below was sequenced from the same sample in a study of CD8 T cells in ankylosing spondylitis. Whole-study findings and limits: Characteristic of ankylosing spondylitis blood, it appeared, was a TCR beta motif comprising several highly homologous variants.

Antigen specificity for these receptors is unknown. MiXCR, run by TCRdb on the 5' RACE reads, gives a single entry per CDR3 protein. The sample includes 350,000 to 450,000 distinct CDR3 sequences, roughly 25% seen only once; the top ten take 0.89%. The sample taken for sequencing was blood, either unsorted or a sorted T cell fraction (not recorded which). The receptors were gathered from a male donor with ankylosing spondylitis.

The chain is built from TRBV28 and TRBJ1-2; tentatively, D is TRBD1 (5 bases). Trimming left V 7 bases short and J 2 bases short, with 8 bases between. The CDR3 is 12 residues long. The V gene's germline CDR1 is MDHEN and CDR2 SYDVKM. The CDR3 region has the DNA TGTGCCAGCAAATCAGGGAACTATGGCTACACCTTC. The encoded protein is CASKSGNYGYTF.

A few counts support this clonotype. V and J are TRBV5-1 and TRBJ2-2, with 8 positions matching TRBD1. Germline lookup yields CDR1 SGHRS and CDR2 YFSETQ. The CDR3 extends over 14 amino acids. Trimming removed 4 bases from V and 6 bases from J; junction bases left unmatched: 5. CDR3: CASSPTGGSGELFF. The CDR3, as DNA: TGCGCCAGCAGCCCCACAGGGGGTTCCGGGGAGCTGTTTTTT.

Ten or more counts support this clonotype. The chain uses TRBV5-1 and TRBJ2-2, with D perhaps assigned TRBD1 or TRBD2 (6 bases each). The germline gives CDR1 SGHRS, CDR2 YFSETQ. The CDR3 is 14 residues long. Between the trimmed V and J ends, which lost 4 bases and 3 bases, there was a span of 10 bases. Here the CDR3 DNA reads TGCGCCAGCAGCCACAGGGAGGACACCGGGGAGCTGTTTTTT. Translation: CASSHREDTGELFF. Full variable domain (rest looked up from reference TRBV5-1 and TRBJ2-2): KAGVTQTPRYLIKTRGQQVTLSCSPISGHRSVSWYQQTPGQGLQFLFEYFSETQRNKGNFPGRFSGRQFSNSRSEMNVSTLELGDSALYLCASSHREDTGELFFGEGSRLTVL.

In its sample, this clonotype was seen a few times. The chain couples TRBV20-1 to TRBJ2-2; 9 bases match TRBD2. CDR3 length: 16 residues. The V segment lost 0 bases and the J segment 5 bases; nucleotides outside the gene matches: 7. Germline V lookup: CDR1 DFQATT, CDR2 SNEGSKA (reference sequence). The chain's CDR3 is CSARELAGVGTGELFF. DNA of the CDR3: TGCAGTGCTAGAGAATTAGCGGGAGTAGGTACCGGGGAGCTGTTTTTT.

About this clonotype itself: Since the CDR3 does not end with the conserved phenylalanine or tryptophan, this likely comes from a read error. The limits of the CDR3 on the DNA are not certain, so only TCRdb's listed CDR3 is given. The chain joins TRBV6-1 to TRBJ1-1; the table's D call of TRBD1 was not tested on the DNA. The CDR3 is 10 residues long, ends included. Germline-derived CDR1 and CDR2 are MNHNS and SASEGT. CDR3 sequence: CASSEVGALV.

The chain recombines TRBV20-1 with TRBJ2-2; D not certain. The CDR3 has 16 residues. Germline V gene sequence: CDR1 DFQATT, CDR2 SNEGSKA (reference sequence). Trimming took off 5 bases at V and 0 bases at J, with 16 bases between the two ends. The CDR3 here is CSASSVEHANTGELFF. The CDR3 bases are TGCAGTGCTTCCTCTGTGGAACACGCGAACACCGGGGAGCTGTTTTTT.

This clonotype was seen ten or more times. The CDR3: CSGWDYPYNEQFF. CDR3 DNA sequence: TGCAGCGGATGGGACTACCCCTACAATGAGCAGTTCTTC. The genes are TRBV29-1 and TRBJ2-1; 7 positions match TRBD2. The CDR3 consists of 13 residues. Germline V gene sequence: CDR1 SQVTM, CDR2 ANQGSEA. V was pared by 7 bases and J by 2 bases, with 5 bases of the junction left unmatched.

The rearrangement links TRBV29-1 to TRBJ1-2, with D unresolved. V lost 0 bases and J 6 bases, leaving 11 bases between the germline ends. Germline V lookup: CDR1 SQVTM, CDR2 ANQGSEA. CDR3 length: 13 amino acids. As DNA, the CDR3 is TGCAGCGTTGAAGATCTCGTGGGGAATGGCTACACCTTC. Protein product: CSVEDLVGNGYTF.

The genes are TRBV5-5 and TRBJ2-3; either TRBD1 or TRBD2 may supply D (6 bases each). V lost 5 bases to trimming and J lost 2 bases, with 12 bases between them. Looked up from germline, CDR1 is SGHKS and CDR2 is YYEKEE (reference sequence). The CDR3 has 14 residues. The CDR3 spells CASSPGGITDTQYF. The CDR3 nucleotides are TGTGCCAGCAGTCCCGGGGGCATCACAGATACGCAGTATTTT.

This clonotype was detected a few times. J is TRBJ2-2 and V is TRBV5-1, with D perhaps assigned TRBD1 or TRBD2 (6 bases each). The CDR3 is made up of 16 amino acids. Germline V gives CDR1 SGHRS, CDR2 YFSETQ. The V end lost 0 bases, the J end lost 6 bases, and 15 bases lay between the germline ends. The CDR3 nucleotides are TGCGCCAGCAGCTTGGATGGATCTAGGGGGGCCGGGGAGCTGTTTTTT. This translates into CASSLDGSRGAGELFF. The full variable domain, in which reference TRBV5-1 and TRBJ2-2 provide the parts outside the CDR3, is KAGVTQTPRYLIKTRGQQVTLSCSPISGHRSVSWYQQTPGQGLQFLFEYFSETQRNKGNFPGRFSGRQFSNSRSEMNVSTLELGDSALYLCASSLDGSRGAGELFFGEGSRLTVL.

This clonotype was picked up a small number of times. The chain uses TRBV6-1 and TRBJ2-7; D not resolved. Germline V gene lookup returns CDR1 MNHNS and CDR2 SASEGT. The CDR3 is 14 amino acids. Trimming pared 2 bases from V and 6 bases from J, leaving 14 bases between. In DNA, the CDR3 is TGTGCCAGCAGTGAAAAGCATTCCATCCCCGAGCAGTACTTC. It translates to CASSEKHSIPEQYF.

The chain uses TRBV29-1 and TRBJ2-1, with 11 bases matching TRBD1. V shed 7 bases, J shed 6 bases, and the junction held 5 bases outside the gene matches. The CDR3 contains 13 residues. CDR1 is SQVTM, CDR2 ANQGSEA, per germline. The CDR3 sequence is CSGDRGGTNEQFF. DNA of the CDR3: TGCAGCGGGGACAGGGGGGGAACCAATGAGCAGTTCTTC.

This clonotype was picked up a small number of times. J is TRBJ1-1 and V is TRBV10-3; TRBD1 might be the D (6 bases). CDR1 and CDR2 from the germline V gene are ENHRY and SYGVKD. The CDR3 is 15 amino acids. V was shortened by 2 bases and J by 0 bases, with 10 bases between the two germline ends. The CDR3, as DNA: TGTGCCATCAGTGAGACCGGGACATTGAACACTGAAGCTTTCTTT. Translated: CAISETGTLNTEAFF.

This clonotype was found a few times. The V call is TRBV27, the J call TRBJ2-1, with unresolved D. This CDR3 comprises 16 residues. V was pared by 4 bases and J by 0 bases, with 13 bases between. Germline V CDR1 and CDR2: MNHEY, SMNVEV (reference sequence). The CDR3 sequence is CASSSSETFSYNEQFF. The CDR3 DNA follows: TGTGCCAGCAGTTCCAGCGAGACTTTCTCCTACAATGAGCAGTTCTTC.

This clonotype has a handful of counts. The V and J genes are TRBV29-1 and TRBJ2-2; a possible D gene is TRBD1 (6 bases). The germline gives CDR1 SQVTM, CDR2 ANQGSEA. The ends were cut back, 7 bases at V and 5 bases at J, with 14 bases in the middle. CDR3 length equals 13 residues. This CDR3 is CSGEKGVTGELFF. The CDR3 coding sequence is TGCAGCGGGGAGAAGGGGGTGACCGGGGAGCTGTTTTTT.

This clonotype was detected a few times. This chain joins TRBV6-1 and TRBJ2-3, with TRBD1 identical over 12 bases. The CDR3 extends over 15 amino acids. V lost 10 bases, J lost 2 bases, and 7 bases stayed unmatched. The germline V gene has CDR1 MNHNS and CDR2 SASEGT. CDR3 bases: TGTGCCATTAGGGACAGGGGGCGAAACACAGATACGCAGTATTTT. Amino acid sequence: CAIRDRGRNTDTQYF.

The chain is built from TRBV7-2 and TRBJ2-7; 10 bases agree with TRBD2. The CDR3 runs to 15 residues. The V gene's germline CDR1 is SGHTA and CDR2 FQGNSA. The trim removed 5 bases at V and 3 bases at J, leaving 7 bases unmatched. Here the CDR3 reads CASSDGTSVHYEQYF. The CDR3 region has the DNA TGTGCCAGCAGCGATGGGACTAGCGTGCACTACGAGCAGTACTTC.

This clonotype was counted once. The chain couples TRBV7-2 to TRBJ1-5; maybe TRBD1 (5 bases). Germline V gene data show CDR1 as SGHTA and CDR2 as FQGNSA. V was cut by 4 bases and J by 9 bases, with 16 bases left in between. CDR3 size: 14 residues. CDR3 DNA sequence: TGTGCCAGCAGCTCCGTCGCGGACGGGGCGCCCCAGCATTTT. Its protein product is CASSSVADGAPQHF.

As for this clonotype: A much larger clone sits a single nucleotide away, making a read error possible. This chain links TRBV7-9 with TRBJ1-5; TRBD1 might be the D (5 bases). The CDR3 runs 13 residues. Per the germline V gene, CDR1 is SEHNR and CDR2 is FQNEAQ (reference sequence). V dropped 2 bases and J dropped 6 bases, with 8 bases sitting between them. The CDR3 DNA reads as TGTGCCAGCAGCTTAAGAGGGGCTCAGCCCCAGCATTTT. The encoded protein is CASSLRGAQPQHF.

In its sample, this clonotype was seen a few times. V is TRBV6-1 and J is TRBJ2-1; D may be TRBD2 (5 bases). Trimming took 7 bases from V and 0 from J, leaving 16 bases between them. The CDR3 contains 16 residues. CDR1 and CDR2 from the germline V gene are MNHNS and SASEGT. CDR3 coding DNA: TGTGCCAGCACCGGACTGTCGCCGAGCTCCTACAATGAGCAGTTCTTC. The encoded protein is CASTGLSPSSYNEQFF.

This clonotype occurred a few times. The genes are TRBV7-2 and TRBJ2-3; D is perhaps TRBD1 (5 bases). V dropped 7 bases and J dropped 3 bases, with 14 bases sitting between them. Germline assignment: CDR1 SGHTA and CDR2 FQGNSA. The CDR3 covers 14 residues. The CDR3 region has the DNA TGTGCCAGCACCCTAGGGCAGGGAACAGATACGCAGTATTTT. It specifies CASTLGQGTDTQYF.

This chain uses TRBV5-1 with TRBJ2-2, with a weak D call TRBD1 (6 bases). Between the trimmed V and J ends, which lost 2 bases and 4 bases, there was a span of 21 bases. The CDR3 is 18 amino acids. Germline V gene lookup returns CDR1 SGHRS and CDR2 YFSETQ. The CDR3 here is CASSFVQGPNILTGELFF. Here the CDR3 DNA reads TGCGCCAGCAGCTTTGTTCAGGGGCCGAACATTCTCACCGGGGAGCTGTTTTTT. The full variable domain, with the rest looked up from reference TRBV5-1 and TRBJ2-2, is KAGVTQTPRYLIKTRGQQVTLSCSPISGHRSVSWYQQTPGQGLQFLFEYFSETQRNKGNFPGRFSGRQFSNSRSEMNVSTLELGDSALYLCASSFVQGPNILTGELFFGEGSRLTVL.